The rows below give T cell receptor beta chains drawn from one sample of a study of T cells after yellow fever vaccination. TCRdb itself ran the 5' RACE reads through MiXCR, one entry per CDR3 protein. The sample carries 550,000 to 750,000 distinct CDR3 sequences, approximately 13% recorded once. The sequencing here drew on PBMCs, taken on the day of the yellow fever booster vaccination. All receptors come from a man aged 25-45 years who received the YFV17D yellow fever vaccine. Both conserved end residues are part of each CDR3. A D gene is named only where the DNA matches it firmly. Only some rows state a clone size, as once, few, many or a class for expanded clones.

V,J,size,D,CDR3,DNA
TRBV28,TRBJ2-7,few,.,CASSLQGIMGYEQYF,TGTGCCAGCAGTTTGCAGGGGATTATGGGCTACGAGCAGTACTTC
TRBV20-1,TRBJ2-1,.,TRBD2,CSVTIPGLAGGNEQFF,TGCAGTGTTACGATTCCGGGACTAGCGGGAGGCAATGAGCAGTTCTTC
TRBV7-9,TRBJ2-7,few,.,CASSPRGPEQYF,TGTGCCAGCAGCCCAAGAGGGCCCGAGCAGTACTTC
TRBV5-1,TRBJ2-3,few,.,CASSAPTSLWGDTQYF,TGCGCCAGCAGCGCTCCCACTAGTCTTTGGGGAGATACGCAGTATTTT
TRBV7-2,TRBJ2-7,many,.,CASSLIPLYEQYF,TGTGCCAGCAGCTTAATCCCCCTCTACGAGCAGTACTTC
TRBV9,TRBJ2-2,few,TRBD1,CASSVAGQVSNTGELFF,TGTGCCAGCAGCGTAGCCGGACAGGTTTCGAACACCGGGGAGCTGTTTTTT
TRBV29-1,TRBJ1-5,few,.,CSVEGGTGNQPQHF,TGCAGCGTTGAAGGGGGGACTGGCAATCAGCCCCAGCATTTT
TRBV9,TRBJ2-3,few,.,CASSGQGGTDTQYF,TGTGCCAGCAGCGGGCAGGGTGGCACAGATACGCAGTATTTT
TRBV7-9,TRBJ2-3,.,TRBD1,CASSVRDRAGTQYF,TGTGCCAGCAGCGTCCGGGACAGAGCCGGCACGCAGTATTTT
TRBV7-2,TRBJ2-7,.,TRBD1,CASSTDRGIYEQYF,TGTGCCAGCAGCACAGACAGGGGCATCTACGAGCAGTACTTC
TRBV27,TRBJ1-2,.,.,CASSNSQGRTEVNYGYTF,TGTGCCAGCAGCAACTCACAGGGCCGGACAGAAGTTAACTATGGCTACACCTTC
TRBV19,TRBJ2-7,.,.,CASSPEVPGWDEQYF,TGTGCCAGTAGCCCAGAGGTGCCAGGGTGGGACGAGCAGTACTTC
TRBV15,TRBJ2-5,.,TRBD1,CATSMIAGGLETQYF,TGTGCCACCAGCATGATCGCAGGGGGCCTGGAGACCCAGTACTTC
TRBV20-1,TRBJ2-1,once,TRBD2,CSARDPQREGLWDEQFF,TGCAGTGCTAGAGATCCCCAGCGGGAGGGCCTATGGGATGAGCAGTTCTTC
TRBV6-5,TRBJ2-7,few,TRBD1,CATTGYAYEQYF,TGTGCGACGACAGGGTACGCCTACGAGCAGTACTTC
TRBV9,TRBJ2-5,many,TRBD2,CASAGGLAGETQYF,TGTGCCAGCGCTGGGGGGCTAGCGGGTGAGACCCAGTACTTC
TRBV12-3/TRBV12-4,TRBJ2-5,few,TRBD1,CASSLGDRRQETQYF,TGTGCCAGCAGTTTAGGGGACAGGCGTCAAGAGACCCAGTACTTC
TRBV7-9,TRBJ2-2,.,.,CASSLDGTSGELVF,TGTGCCAGCAGCTTAGATGGGACCTCCGGGGAGCTGGTTTTT
TRBV25-1,TRBJ2-1,.,.,CASSVTGTGGRQFF,TGTGCCAGCAGTGTAACCGGGACTGGGGGCCGGCAGTTCTTC
TRBV20-1,TRBJ2-7,.,TRBD1,CSAESPGQVTYEQYF,TGCAGTGCTGAATCTCCGGGACAGGTTACCTACGAGCAGTACTTC
TRBV7-2,TRBJ2-1,.,.,CASSLEGPGGQQFF,TGTGCCAGCAGCTTAGAGGGACCCGGGGGGCAGCAGTTCTTC
TRBV5-1,TRBJ2-7,few,.,CASSLSGGVSSYEQYF,TGCGCCAGCAGCTTGAGTGGGGGAGTGAGCTCCTACGAGCAGTACTTC
TRBV20-1,TRBJ2-1,.,TRBD2,CSASRGREALVFSEQFF,TGCAGTGCTAGTCGGGGGCGGGAGGCCTTAGTTTTCAGTGAGCAGTTCTTC
TRBV7-6,TRBJ2-5,.,TRBD2,CASGETSGRWETQYF,TGTGCCAGCGGGGAGACTAGCGGGAGATGGGAGACCCAGTACTTC
TRBV4-1,TRBJ2-3,.,.,CASSQVDGGATDTQYF,TGCGCCAGCAGCCAAGTAGACGGGGGTGCCACAGATACGCAGTATTTT
TRBV29-1,TRBJ2-3,few,TRBD2,CSVVAGVSGTDTQYF,TGCAGCGTCGTAGCGGGAGTCTCTGGCACAGATACGCAGTATTTT
TRBV4-3,TRBJ1-1,.,.,CASSQVHLLNTEAFF,TGCGCCAGCAGCCAAGTACACCTGTTGAACACTGAAGCTTTCTTT
TRBV20-1,TRBJ2-1,.,.,CSAHPGSKPKGYNEQFF,TGCAGTGCTCACCCGGGGAGCAAACCCAAAGGCTACAATGAGCAGTTCTTC
TRBV15,TRBJ1-5,.,.,CATSRGGQPQHF,TGTGCCACCAGCAGAGGGGGGCAGCCCCAGCATTTT